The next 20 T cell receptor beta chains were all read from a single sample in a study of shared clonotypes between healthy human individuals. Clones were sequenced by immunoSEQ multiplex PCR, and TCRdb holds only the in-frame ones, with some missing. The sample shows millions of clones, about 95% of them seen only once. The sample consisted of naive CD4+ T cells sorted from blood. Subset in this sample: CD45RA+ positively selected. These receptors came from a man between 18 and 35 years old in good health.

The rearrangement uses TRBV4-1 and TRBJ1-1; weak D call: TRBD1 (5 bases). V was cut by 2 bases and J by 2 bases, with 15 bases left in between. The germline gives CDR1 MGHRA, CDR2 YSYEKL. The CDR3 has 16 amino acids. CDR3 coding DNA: TGCGCCAGCAGCCAATCATACGGGGCGCTTAACACTGAAGCTTTCTTT. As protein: CASSQSYGALNTEAFF.

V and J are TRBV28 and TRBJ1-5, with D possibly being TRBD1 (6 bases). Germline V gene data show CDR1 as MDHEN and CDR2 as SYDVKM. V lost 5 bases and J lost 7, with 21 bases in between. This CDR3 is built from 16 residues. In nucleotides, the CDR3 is TGTGCCAGCAGTCCCTTCGTATTACAGGGAAGCCAGCCCCAGCATTTT. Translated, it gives CASSPFVLQGSQPQHF.

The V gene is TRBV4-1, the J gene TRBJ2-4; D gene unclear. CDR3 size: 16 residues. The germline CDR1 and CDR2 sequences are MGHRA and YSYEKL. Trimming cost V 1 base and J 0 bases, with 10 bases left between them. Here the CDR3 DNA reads TGCGCCAGCAGCCAAGTCAGCCACCTAGCCAAAAACATTCAGTACTTC. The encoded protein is CASSQVSHLAKNIQYF.

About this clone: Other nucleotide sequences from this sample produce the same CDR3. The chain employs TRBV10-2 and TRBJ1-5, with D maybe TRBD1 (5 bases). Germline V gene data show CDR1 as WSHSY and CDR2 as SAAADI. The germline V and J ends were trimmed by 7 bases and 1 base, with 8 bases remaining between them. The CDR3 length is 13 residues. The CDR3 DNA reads TGCGCCAGCACTCGGGACAGCAATCAGCCCCAGCATTTT. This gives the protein CASTRDSNQPQHF.

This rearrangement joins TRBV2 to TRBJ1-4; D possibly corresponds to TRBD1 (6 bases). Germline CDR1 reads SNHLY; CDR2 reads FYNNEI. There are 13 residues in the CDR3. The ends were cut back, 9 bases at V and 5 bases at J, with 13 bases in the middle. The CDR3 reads CASHLGANEKLFF. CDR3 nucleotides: TGTGCCAGTCATTTGGGGGCGAATGAAAAACTGTTTTTT.

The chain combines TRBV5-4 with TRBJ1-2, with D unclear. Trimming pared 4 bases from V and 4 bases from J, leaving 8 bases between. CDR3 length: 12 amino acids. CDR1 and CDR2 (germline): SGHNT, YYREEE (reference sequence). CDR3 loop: CASSPRGYGYTF. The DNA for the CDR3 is TGTGCCAGCAGCCCGCGCGGCTATGGCTACACCTTC.

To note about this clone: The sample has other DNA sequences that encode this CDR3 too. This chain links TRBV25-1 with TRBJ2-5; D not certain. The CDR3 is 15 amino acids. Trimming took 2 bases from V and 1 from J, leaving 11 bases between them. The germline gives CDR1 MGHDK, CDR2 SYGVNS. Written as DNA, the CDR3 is TGTGCCAGCAGTGAACCCCGGACGGTCCAAGAGACCCAGTACTTC. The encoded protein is CASSEPRTVQETQYF.

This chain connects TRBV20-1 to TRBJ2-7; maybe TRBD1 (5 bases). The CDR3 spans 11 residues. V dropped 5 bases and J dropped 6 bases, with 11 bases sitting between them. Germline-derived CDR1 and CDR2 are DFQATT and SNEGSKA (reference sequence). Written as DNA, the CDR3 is TGCAGTGCTGCACCAGGGTCCGAGCAGTACTTC. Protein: CSAAPGSEQYF.

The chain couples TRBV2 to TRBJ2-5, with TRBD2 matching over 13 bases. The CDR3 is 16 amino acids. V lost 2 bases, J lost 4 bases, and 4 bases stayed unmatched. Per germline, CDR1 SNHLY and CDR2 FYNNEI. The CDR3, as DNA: TGTGCCAGCAGTGAAATCGGACTAGCGGGAGCAGAGACCCAGTACTTC. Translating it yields CASSEIGLAGAETQYF.

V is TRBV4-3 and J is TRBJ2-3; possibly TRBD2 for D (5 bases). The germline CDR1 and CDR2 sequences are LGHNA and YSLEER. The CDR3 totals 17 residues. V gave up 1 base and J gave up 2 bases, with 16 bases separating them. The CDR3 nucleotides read TGCGCCAGCAGCCAAGCATGGAGCGGCCAGTTCACAGATACGCAGTATTTT. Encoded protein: CASSQAWSGQFTDTQYF.

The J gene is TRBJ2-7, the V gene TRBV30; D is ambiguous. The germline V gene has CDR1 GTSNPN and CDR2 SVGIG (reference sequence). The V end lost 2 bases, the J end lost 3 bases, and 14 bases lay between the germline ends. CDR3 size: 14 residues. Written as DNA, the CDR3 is TGTGCCTGGAGTAACTTTTACACACTCTACGAGCAGTACTTC. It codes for CAWSNFYTLYEQYF.

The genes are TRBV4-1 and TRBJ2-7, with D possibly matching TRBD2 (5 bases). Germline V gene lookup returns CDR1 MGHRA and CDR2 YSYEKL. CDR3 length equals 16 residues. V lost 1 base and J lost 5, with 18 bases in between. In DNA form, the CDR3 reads TGCGCCAGCAGCCAAGTGGAGCGGCTAGTTGCGAACGAGCAGTACTTC. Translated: CASSQVERLVANEQYF.

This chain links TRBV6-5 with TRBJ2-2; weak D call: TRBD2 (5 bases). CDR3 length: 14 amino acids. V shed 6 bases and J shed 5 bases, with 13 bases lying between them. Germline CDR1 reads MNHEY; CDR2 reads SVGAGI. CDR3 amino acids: CASRTLPGTGELFF. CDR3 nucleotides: TGTGCCAGCAGGACGCTCCCGGGGACCGGGGAGCTGTTTTTT.

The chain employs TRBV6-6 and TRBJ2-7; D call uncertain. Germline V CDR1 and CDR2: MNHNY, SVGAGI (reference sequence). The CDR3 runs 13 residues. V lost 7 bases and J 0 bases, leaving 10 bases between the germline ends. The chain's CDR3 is CASNKISSYEQYF. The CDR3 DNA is TGTGCCAGCAACAAGATAAGCTCCTACGAGCAGTACTTC.

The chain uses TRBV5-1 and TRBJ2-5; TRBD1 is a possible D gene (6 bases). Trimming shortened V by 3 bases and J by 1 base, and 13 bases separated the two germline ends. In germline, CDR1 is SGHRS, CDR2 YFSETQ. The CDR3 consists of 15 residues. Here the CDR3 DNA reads TGCGCCAGCAGCTCCACAGGGTTGGCCCAAGAGACCCAGTACTTC. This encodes CASSSTGLAQETQYF.

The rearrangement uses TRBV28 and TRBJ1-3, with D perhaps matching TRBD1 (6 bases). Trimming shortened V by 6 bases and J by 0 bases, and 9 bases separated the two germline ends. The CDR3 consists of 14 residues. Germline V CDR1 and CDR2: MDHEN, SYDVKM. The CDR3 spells CASSTGSSGNTIYF. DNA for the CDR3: TGTGCCAGCAGCACAGGGAGCTCTGGAAACACCATATATTTT.

Here the CDR3 DNA reads TGTGCCAGCAGCTCAGGGGTAAACTCTGGAAACACCATATATTTT. Its protein product is CASSSGVNSGNTIYF. V gene TRBV7-8 combines with J gene TRBJ1-3; D is possibly TRBD1 (6 bases). Trimming shortened V by 4 bases and J by 0 bases, and 10 bases separated the two germline ends. This CDR3 region has 15 residues. Germline CDR1 and CDR2: SGHVS and FQNEAQ.

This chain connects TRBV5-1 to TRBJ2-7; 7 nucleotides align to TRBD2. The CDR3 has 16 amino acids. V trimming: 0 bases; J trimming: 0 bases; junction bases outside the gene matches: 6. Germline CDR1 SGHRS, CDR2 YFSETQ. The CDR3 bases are TGCGCCAGCAGCTTGGGACCGAGCGGGAACTCCTACGAGCAGTACTTC. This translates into CASSLGPSGNSYEQYF. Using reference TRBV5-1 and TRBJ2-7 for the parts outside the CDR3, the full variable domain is KAGVTQTPRYLIKTRGQQVTLSCSPISGHRSVSWYQQTPGQGLQFLFEYFSETQRNKGNFPGRFSGRQFSNSRSEMNVSTLELGDSALYLCASSLGPSGNSYEQYFGPGTRLTVT.

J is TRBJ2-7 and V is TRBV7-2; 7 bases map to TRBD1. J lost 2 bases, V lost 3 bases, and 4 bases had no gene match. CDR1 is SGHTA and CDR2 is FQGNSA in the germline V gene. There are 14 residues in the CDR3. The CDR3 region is CASSFGTVTYEQYF. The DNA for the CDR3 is TGTGCCAGCAGCTTCGGGACAGTTACCTACGAGCAGTACTTC. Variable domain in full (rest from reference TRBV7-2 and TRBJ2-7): GAGVSQSPSNKVTEKGKDVELRCDPISGHTALYWYRQSLGQGLEFLIYFQGNSAPDKSGLPSDRFSAERTGGSVSTLTIQRTQQEDSAVYLCASSFGTVTYEQYFGPGTRLTVT.

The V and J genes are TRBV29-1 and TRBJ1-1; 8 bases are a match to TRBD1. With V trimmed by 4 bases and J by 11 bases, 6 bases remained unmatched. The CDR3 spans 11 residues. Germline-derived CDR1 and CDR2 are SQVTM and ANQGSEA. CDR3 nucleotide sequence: TGCAGCGTTGGACAGGGGTTGGATGCTTTCTTT. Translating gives CSVGQGLDAFF.